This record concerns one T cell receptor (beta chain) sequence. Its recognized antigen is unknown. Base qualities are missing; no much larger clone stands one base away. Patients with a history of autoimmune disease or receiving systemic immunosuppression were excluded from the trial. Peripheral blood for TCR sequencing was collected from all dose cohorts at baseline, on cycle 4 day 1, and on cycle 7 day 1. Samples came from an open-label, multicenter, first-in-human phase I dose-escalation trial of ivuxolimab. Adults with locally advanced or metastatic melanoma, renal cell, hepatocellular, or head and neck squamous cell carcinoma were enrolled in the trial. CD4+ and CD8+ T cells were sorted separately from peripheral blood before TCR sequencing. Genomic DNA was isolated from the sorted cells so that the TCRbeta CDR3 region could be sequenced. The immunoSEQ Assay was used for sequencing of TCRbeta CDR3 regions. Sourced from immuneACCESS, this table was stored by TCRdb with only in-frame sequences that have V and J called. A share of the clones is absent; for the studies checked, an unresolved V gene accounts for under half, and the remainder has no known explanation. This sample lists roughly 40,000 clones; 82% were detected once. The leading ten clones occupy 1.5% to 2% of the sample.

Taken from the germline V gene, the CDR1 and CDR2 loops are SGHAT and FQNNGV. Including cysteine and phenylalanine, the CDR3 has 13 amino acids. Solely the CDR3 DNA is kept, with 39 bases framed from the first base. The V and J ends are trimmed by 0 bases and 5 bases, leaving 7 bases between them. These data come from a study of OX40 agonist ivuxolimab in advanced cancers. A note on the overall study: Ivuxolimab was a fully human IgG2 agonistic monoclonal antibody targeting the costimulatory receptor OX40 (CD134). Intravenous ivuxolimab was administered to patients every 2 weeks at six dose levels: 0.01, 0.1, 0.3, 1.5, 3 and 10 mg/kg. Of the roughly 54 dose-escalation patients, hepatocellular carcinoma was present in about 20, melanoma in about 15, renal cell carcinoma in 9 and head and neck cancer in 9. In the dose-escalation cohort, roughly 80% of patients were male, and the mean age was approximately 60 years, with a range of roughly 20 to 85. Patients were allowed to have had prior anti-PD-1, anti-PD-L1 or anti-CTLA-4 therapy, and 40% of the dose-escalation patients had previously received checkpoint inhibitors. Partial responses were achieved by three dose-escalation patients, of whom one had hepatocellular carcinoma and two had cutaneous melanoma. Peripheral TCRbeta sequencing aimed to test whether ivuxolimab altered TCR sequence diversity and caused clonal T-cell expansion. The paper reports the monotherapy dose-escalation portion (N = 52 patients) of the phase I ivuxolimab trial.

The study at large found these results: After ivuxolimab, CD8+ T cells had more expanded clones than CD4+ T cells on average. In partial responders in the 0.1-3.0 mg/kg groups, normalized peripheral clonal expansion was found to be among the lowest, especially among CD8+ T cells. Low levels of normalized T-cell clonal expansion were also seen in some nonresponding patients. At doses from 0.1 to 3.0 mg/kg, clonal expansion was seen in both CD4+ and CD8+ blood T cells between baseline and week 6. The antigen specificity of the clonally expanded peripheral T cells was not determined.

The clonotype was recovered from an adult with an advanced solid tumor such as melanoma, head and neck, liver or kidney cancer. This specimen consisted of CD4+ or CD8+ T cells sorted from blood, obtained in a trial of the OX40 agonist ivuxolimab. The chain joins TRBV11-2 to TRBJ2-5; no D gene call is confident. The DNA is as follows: TGTGCCAGCAGCTTAGAAGGCAGTGAGACCCAGTACTTC. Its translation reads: CASSLEGSETQYF.